This T cell receptor (beta chain) was captured by sequencing in a study of T cells in Graves' hyperthyroidism and ophthalmopathy. Germline V gives CDR1 LNHNV, CDR2 YYDKDF (reference sequence). The CDR3 loop spans 15 amino acids. J lost 4 bases, V lost 5 bases, and 8 bases had no gene match. A patient was excluded if there was uncontrolled infection, other autoimmune disease, pregnancy or lactation. Amplification of TCR beta CDR3 regions was performed using RNA transcripts as template. HTBI primers were employed in a first-round RT-PCR of the TCR CDR3. MiXCR, run by TCRdb on the multiplex PCR reads, gives a single entry per CDR3 protein. The sample gives 360,000 or so distinct CDR3 sequences, nearly 15% of which show up once; approximately 19% is in the top ten.

Sequencing used blood. This sequence originates from a woman in her sixties with Graves' ophthalmopathy. The chain is built from TRBV15 and TRBJ2-1; TRBD2 aligns across 7 bases. Written as DNA, the CDR3 is TGTGCCACCAGCCCCGCCAGCGGGGCATACAATGAGCAGTTCTTC. Its translation is CATSPASGAYNEQFF.